This passage covers 11 T cell receptor beta chains from one sample sequenced in a study of kidney transplant recipient with SARS-CoV-2 infection. TCRdb reanalysed the reads using MiXCR and keeps one entry per CDR3 protein. Of under 250,000 distinct CDR3 sequences detected, roughly 26% appear once; the ten largest clones hold around 7.8%. The source material was a blood sample, sampled at baseline and on roughly day 110 from a kidney transplant recipient. These receptors all come from a male patient aged 25-45 years who had COVID-19 and was a kidney transplant recipient. A share of the T cells may be of graft donor origin.

A note on this clonotype: A read error may explain this, as a much larger clone is one base away. This chain connects TRBV7-2 to TRBJ1-5; the D is unclear. The length of the CDR3 is 12 residues. Germline values: CDR1 SGHTA, CDR2 FQGNSA. V lost 4 bases to trimming and J lost 4 bases, with 5 bases between them. Here the CDR3 DNA reads TGTGCCAGCAGCTCTCAAAATCAGCCCCAGCATTTT. This encodes CASSSQNQPQHF.

This clonotype was detected ten times or more. The rearrangement links TRBV23-1 to TRBJ1-2; D is ambiguous. TRBV23-1 is flagged as an ORF with uncertain function. Trimming cost V 5 bases and J 4 bases, with 23 bases left between them. CDR3 length: 17 residues. Written as DNA, the CDR3 is TGCGCCAGCAGTTCACGGACGCTACGCAGAAAGACCTATGGCTACACCTTC. Residues: CASSSRTLRRKTYGYTF.

In the case of this clonotype: This sequence may be a read error, since a much larger clone differs from it by one base. The conserved final phenylalanine or tryptophan is absent from the CDR3, which likely points to a read error. The V and J genes are TRBV15 and TRBJ1-2; no clear D gene. The CDR3 is 17 residues long. The V gene's germline CDR1 is LNHNV and CDR2 YYDKDF (reference sequence). The V end was cut by 5 bases, the J end by 4 bases, with 23 bases between. The CDR3 reads CATSFLERCGKTYGYTL. In DNA form, the CDR3 reads TGTGCCACCAGCTTCCTTGAAAGGTGTGGAAAGACCTATGGCTACACCCTC.

The table lists this clonotype with many counts. The J gene is TRBJ1-2, the V gene TRBV11-3, with D uncertain. V lost 4 bases, J lost 4 bases, and 22 bases lay in between. The CDR3 has 17 residues. Germline V lookup: CDR1 SGHNT, CDR2 YENEEA. CDR3 DNA: TGTGCCAGCAGCTCCCAAGACGATCTCGGAAAGACCTATGGCTACACCTTC. Translating gives CASSSQDDLGKTYGYTF.

The sample holds many counts of this clonotype. Germline and junction disagree at one end, which may indicate a read error. The chain joins TRBV3-1 to TRBJ1-1, with D hard to call. CDR3 length equals 17 residues. The V gene's germline CDR1 is LGHDT and CDR2 YNNKEL (reference sequence). The CDR3 spells CASSVKLPISIRTKAFF. The CDR3 nucleotides read TGTGCCAGCAGCGTCAAACTTCCCATTTCAATTCGCACTAAAGCTTTCTTT.

Ten or more counts support this clonotype. J is TRBJ1-6 and V is TRBV27, with D possibly matching TRBD1 (5 bases). V was cut by 6 bases and J by 7 bases, with 22 bases left in between. The CDR3 is 17 amino acids. Germline loops: CDR1 MNHEY, CDR2 SMNVEV (reference sequence). The CDR3 spells CASSHSSDSPGNSPLHF. DNA of the CDR3: TGTGCCAGCAGCCACTCTTCTGACAGCCCAGGGAATTCACCCCTCCACTTT.

This clonotype was seen repeatedly, ten times or more. This chain uses TRBV3-1 with TRBJ2-7; a possible D gene is TRBD2 (5 bases). CDR1 is LGHDT, CDR2 YNNKEL, per germline (reference sequence). The ends were cut back, 0 bases at V and 4 bases at J, with 13 bases in the middle. This CDR3 region has 15 residues. The CDR3 DNA reads TGTGCCAGCAGCCAAGAAGGGAGTGCGCTATACGAGCAGTACTTC. Translated, it gives CASSQEGSALYEQYF.

Comments on this clonotype: A much more abundant neighbour one base away suggests this may be a read error. This chain links TRBV3-1 with TRBJ1-1; D is unclear. Germline values: CDR1 LGHDT, CDR2 YNNKEL (reference sequence). The CDR3 is 17 residues long. The CDR3 is CAGSLRAPISIRTEAFF. The CDR3 DNA follows: TGTGCCGGCAGCTTACGTGCTCCCATTTCAATTCGCACTGAAGCTTTCTTT.

With regard to this clonotype: It may be a read error: a sequence one base away is much more abundant. The limits of the CDR3 on the DNA are not certain, so only TCRdb's listed CDR3 is given. The CDR3 sequence: CISVPEKGVEVGKTYGYIF. The chain recombines TRBV7-5 with TRBJ1-2. TRBV7-5 is classified as a pseudogene. The CDR3 sequence runs 19 residues, both termini included.

In this sample, this clonotype turned up once. A much larger clone sits a single nucleotide away, making a read error possible. The chain couples TRBV30 to TRBJ1-3; no firm D call. V shed 2 bases and J shed 1 base, with 15 bases lying between them. The CDR3 contains 16 residues. CDR1 and CDR2 from the germline V gene are GTSNPN and SVGIG (reference sequence). The CDR3 here is CAWSPEGEGSGNTIYF. CDR3 DNA sequence: TGTGCCTGGAGTCCCGAAGGAGAAGGTTCTGGAAACACCATATATTTT.

On this clonotype itself: A clone one base away is much larger, so this may be a read error. This sequence joins TRBV27 and TRBJ2-2; TRBD1 matches 7 bases. The CDR3 consists of 16 residues. Germline values: CDR1 MNHEY, CDR2 SMNVEV (reference sequence). The CDR3 protein is CASSPYGQDRSGEPFF. For the CDR3, the DNA is TGTGCCAGCAGTCCCTACGGACAGGACAGGTCCGGGGAGCCGTTTTTT.